The clone carrying this T cell receptor beta chain has more than one count but fewer than ten. The data were taken from a study of blood T cell repertoires in COVID-19. The assay was immunoSEQ multiplex PCR, and TCRdb's table has in-frame clones only and misses some. The table includes hundreds of thousands of clones, 75% to 85% detected once. Germline CDR1 and CDR2: SGHTA and FQGNSA. J was trimmed by 3 bases and V by 1 base; bases with no gene match: 3. This CDR3 has 16 residues. The receptor was isolated from a woman aged 25-40 years with COVID-19, enrolled during active disease. The J gene is TRBJ2-2, the V gene TRBV7-2, with TRBD1 matching over 9 bases. The specimen was peripheral blood. CDR3 sequence (DNA): TGTGCCAGCAGCTTAGACAGGGGGCTAGACACCGGGGAGCTGTTTTTT. Translated: CASSLDRGLDTGELFF. The variable domain in full, with the rest retrieved from reference TRBV7-2 and TRBJ2-2, is GAGVSQSPSNKVTEKGKDVELRCDPISGHTALYWYRQSLGQGLEFLIYFQGNSAPDKSGLPSDRFSAERTGGSVSTLTIQRTQQEDSAVYLCASSLDRGLDTGELFFGEGSRLTVL.